The 32 T cell receptor beta chains below were found in one sample sequenced in a study of blood T cell repertoires in COVID-19. TCRdb keeps only in-frame clones here, not all; method: immunoSEQ multiplex PCR. Of 250,000 to 350,000 clones in the sample, 88% were seen once. The sequenced sample consisted of peripheral blood. These receptor sequences come from a young man with active or convalescent COVID-19.

This clone was detected a few times. This chain uses TRBV9 with TRBJ2-5; 9 bases are shared with TRBD2. The CDR3 is 14 amino acids. V was pared by 3 bases and J by 2 bases, with 2 bases of the junction left unmatched. Per the germline V gene, CDR1 is SGDLS and CDR2 is YYNGEE. CDR3 bases: TGTGCCAGCAGCGGAGCGGGGGGACAAGAGACCCAGTACTTC. This gives the protein CASSGAGGQETQYF.

This rearrangement joins TRBV19 to TRBJ1-1; maybe TRBD1 (5 bases). The germline gives CDR1 LNHDA, CDR2 SQIVND (reference sequence). Trimming pared 5 bases from V and 1 base from J, leaving 11 bases between. This CDR3 region has 14 residues. CDR3 in DNA: TGTGCCAGTAGTCAGGGACTCCAGAACACTGAAGCTTTCTTT. It codes for CASSQGLQNTEAFF.

CDR3 loop: CATSRGAGKNHYEQYF. CDR3 DNA: TGTGCCACCAGCAGAGGGGCCGGGAAAAACCACTACGAGCAGTACTTC. This chain links TRBV15 with TRBJ2-7, with a weak D call TRBD2 (5 bases). The CDR3 runs 16 residues. CDR1 and CDR2 from the germline V gene are LNHNV and YYDKDF (reference sequence). V was shortened by 1 base and J by 3 bases, with 16 bases between the two germline ends.

The rearrangement links TRBV16 to TRBJ1-5; 8 bases line up with TRBD1. The trim removed 4 bases at V and 3 bases at J, leaving 5 bases unmatched. This CDR3 is 15 amino acids long. Germline CDR1 reads KGHSY; CDR2 reads FQNENV. The CDR3 DNA reads as TGTGCCAGCAGCCCGCGGACAGGGTTCAATCAGCCCCAGCATTTT. It is translated as CASSPRTGFNQPQHF.

The chain couples TRBV5-4 to TRBJ2-3; TRBD1 matches at 9 bases. CDR1 is SGHNT, CDR2 YYREEE, per germline (reference sequence). The CDR3 has 15 residues. With 3 bases clipped from V and 7 bases from J, the junction kept 9 bases outside the gene matches. CDR3 DNA sequence: TGTGCCAGCAGCTGGTTGGGACAGGGAAAGTATACGCAGTATTTT. This codes for CASSWLGQGKYTQYF.

A word on this clone: Additional DNA sequences in this sample encode the identical CDR3. This chain joins TRBV5-1 and TRBJ1-5, with D perhaps TRBD1 (5 bases). Trimming shortened V by 2 bases and J by 5 bases, and 8 bases separated the two germline ends. CDR1 SGHRS and CDR2 YFSETQ come from the germline V gene. This CDR3 is 13 amino acids long. The CDR3 DNA follows: TGCGCCAGCAGCTTTCGGGGGGATCAGCCCCAGCATTTT. Amino acids: CASSFRGDQPQHF.

This clone was seen a single time. The chain is built from TRBV7-9 and TRBJ2-7; D may be TRBD1 (5 bases). The CDR3 consists of 13 residues. CDR1 is SEHNR and CDR2 is FQNEAQ in the germline V gene (reference sequence). V was pared by 2 bases and J by 6 bases, with 11 bases between. The CDR3 bases are TGTGCCAGCAGCTTACAGGGCAGGGCCGAGCAGTACTTC. Residues: CASSLQGRAEQYF. Variable domain in full (rest from reference TRBV7-9 and TRBJ2-7): DTGVSQNPRHKITKRGQNVTFRCDPISEHNRLYWYRQTLGQGPEFLTYFQNEAQLEKSRLLSDRFSAERPKGSFSTLEIQRTEQGDSAMYLCASSLQGRAEQYFGPGTRLTVT.

The chain combines TRBV18 with TRBJ1-1, with D uncertain. Germline loops: CDR1 KGHSH, CDR2 LQKENI. The CDR3 totals 17 residues. The V end was cut by 4 bases, the J end by 3 bases, with 21 bases between. CDR3 bases: TGTGCCAGCTCACACCGACGACACCCGTCGAATGACACTGAAGCTTTCTTT. As protein: CASSHRRHPSNDTEAFF.

The chain carries TRBV27 and TRBJ1-5; possible D gene TRBD1, 6 bases. Trimming shortened V by 4 bases and J by 3 bases, and 13 bases separated the two germline ends. The germline V gene encodes CDR1 MNHEY and CDR2 SMNVEV (reference sequence). The CDR3 length is 15 residues. The CDR3 sequence is CASSSTGNLNQPQHF. CDR3 bases: TGTGCCAGCAGTTCGACAGGTAATCTCAATCAGCCCCAGCATTTT.

The chain combines TRBV6-5 with TRBJ2-2, with 8 bases fitting TRBD1. The CDR3 length is 14 residues. CDR1 and CDR2 (germline): MNHEY, SVGAGI. With 7 bases clipped from V and 1 base from J, the junction kept 2 bases outside the gene matches. CDR3 sequence (DNA): TGTGCCAGCAAAACAGGGGGGAACACCGGGGAGCTGTTTTTT. This translates into CASKTGGNTGELFF.

The V gene is TRBV2, the J gene TRBJ1-6; 8 positions agree with TRBD1. J lost 5 bases, V lost 6 bases, and 6 bases had no gene match. Per the germline V gene, CDR1 is SNHLY and CDR2 is FYNNEI. The CDR3 loop spans 15 amino acids. CDR3 loop: CASRLGQGHNSPLHF. The CDR3 DNA follows: TGTGCCAGCAGGCTCGGACAGGGACATAATTCACCCCTCCACTTT.

This clone was seen a handful of times. The V call is TRBV6-5, the J call TRBJ2-1; 7 positions match TRBD1. There are 15 residues in the CDR3. V dropped 5 bases and J dropped 6; count of bases not matched to a gene: 10. The germline gives CDR1 MNHEY, CDR2 SVGAGI. This chain's CDR3 is CASSHIQGSSNEQFF. The CDR3 DNA sequence: TGTGCCAGCAGTCACATACAGGGGTCCAGCAATGAGCAGTTCTTC.

This sequence joins TRBV2 and TRBJ1-6; the match to TRBD1 covers 8 bases. With 9 bases clipped from V and 10 bases from J, the junction kept 11 bases outside the gene matches. Germline values: CDR1 SNHLY, CDR2 FYNNEI. CDR3 length: 14 residues. CDR3 in DNA: TGTGCCAGTACCGGGGACAGGCCTGGATCACCCCTCCACTTT. Residues: CASTGDRPGSPLHF.

The V and J genes are TRBV27 and TRBJ1-1; D call uncertain. There are 14 residues in the CDR3. V gave up 3 bases and J gave up 1 base, with 9 bases separating them. The germline V gene has CDR1 MNHEY and CDR2 SMNVEV (reference sequence). CDR3 in amino acids: CASSLEGSNTEAFF. CDR3 nucleotides: TGTGCCAGCAGTTTGGAGGGTTCGAACACTGAAGCTTTCTTT.

The chain carries TRBV2 and TRBJ2-2; D perhaps matches TRBD1 (5 bases). Trimming stripped 6 bases from V and 2 bases from J, with 13 bases between. The CDR3 sequence is 15 residues long. Looked up from germline, CDR1 is SNHLY and CDR2 is FYNNEI. CDR3 loop: CASRAGLGNTGELFF. DNA of the CDR3: TGTGCCAGCAGGGCAGGGTTAGGAAACACCGGGGAGCTGTTTTTT.

The CDR3: CASSLPGGNEQFF. For the CDR3, the DNA is TGTGCCAGCAGTCTACCAGGGGGCAATGAGCAGTTCTTC. The rearrangement joins TRBV12-3 or TRBV12-4 to TRBJ2-1, with TRBD1 matching over 7 bases. V lost 5 bases and J lost 6; bases outside the gene matches: 4. The CDR3 contains 13 residues.

This chain joins TRBV11-2 and TRBJ2-7, with TRBD2 matching over 12 bases. The germline V gene encodes CDR1 SGHAT and CDR2 FQNNGV. Trimming took 5 bases from V and 3 from J; bases not matched to a gene: 8. The length of the CDR3 is 16 residues. The CDR3 DNA reads TGTGCCAGCAGCCACACTAGCGGGGGGAGAAACTACGAGCAGTACTTC. Translation: CASSHTSGGRNYEQYF. Full variable domain (missing parts from reference TRBV11-2 and TRBJ2-7): EAGVAQSPRYKIIEKRQSVAFWCNPISGHATLYWYQQILGQGPKLLIQFQNNGVVDDSQLPKDRFSAERLKGVDSTLKIQPAKLEDSAVYLCASSHTSGGRNYEQYFGPGTRLTVT.

The chain employs TRBV9 and TRBJ1-4; TRBD1 agrees at 7 bases. V shed 0 bases and J 14 bases; nucleotides not matched to a gene: 7. The CDR3 extends over 13 amino acids. Germline CDR1 and CDR2: SGDLS and YYNGEE. For the CDR3, the DNA is TGTGCCAGCAGCGTAGGGCGACAGGGCGGTCTGTTTTTT. It encodes CASSVGRQGGLFF.

This clone occurred a few times. The V and J genes are TRBV7-2 and TRBJ2-7, with TRBD1 matching 7 bases. Germline CDR1 is SGHTA and CDR2 is FQGNSA. V lost 4 bases to trimming and J lost 2 bases; unmatched junction nucleotides: 2. This CDR3 contains 13 residues. This CDR3 is CASSWTGTYEQYF. CDR3 nucleotide sequence: TGTGCCAGCAGCTGGACAGGAACCTACGAGCAGTACTTC.

The chain combines TRBV18 with TRBJ1-1; tentatively, D is TRBD1 (5 bases). V lost 5 bases and J lost 3, with 7 bases in between. Looked up from germline, CDR1 is KGHSH and CDR2 is LQKENI. This CDR3 comprises 12 residues. CDR3 sequence (DNA): TGTGCCAGCTCAGGGGGGGACACTGAAGCTTTCTTT. Amino acid sequence: CASSGGDTEAFF.

The gene calls are TRBV29-1 and TRBJ1-3, with D possibly being TRBD1 (5 bases). The CDR3 runs 13 residues. CDR1 is SQVTM and CDR2 is ANQGSEA in the germline V gene. V was shortened by 4 bases and J by 1 base, with 8 bases between the two germline ends. CDR3 bases: TGCAGCGTTGTGTCAGGGTCTGGAAACACCATATATTTT. Translated: CSVVSGSGNTIYF. Based on the CDR3 plus reference TRBV29-1 and TRBJ1-3, the full variable domain is SAVISQKPSRDICQRGTSLTIQCQVDSQVTMMFWYRQQPGQSLTLIATANQGSEATYESGFVIDKFPISRPNLTFSTLTVSNMSPEDSSIYLCSVVSGSGNTIYFGEGSWLTVV.

J is TRBJ2-2 and V is TRBV5-1; 8 bases are shared with TRBD1. The CDR3 covers 15 residues. Germline V gene data show CDR1 as SGHRS and CDR2 as YFSETQ. Trimming took 4 bases from V and 6 from J; bases not matched to a gene: 8. CDR3 coding DNA: TGCGCCAGCAGCGAGGACAGGGTTTATCCCGGGGAGCTGTTTTTT. It codes for CASSEDRVYPGELFF.

This chain connects TRBV7-2 to TRBJ2-7; 12 bases fit TRBD2. Unmatched junction bases numbered 4, after V lost 0 bases and J lost 4 bases. Germline V gene sequence: CDR1 SGHTA, CDR2 FQGNSA. The CDR3 contains 16 residues. The CDR3 spells CASSLALTSGGYEQYF. In DNA form, the CDR3 reads TGTGCCAGCAGCTTAGCGCTGACTAGCGGGGGTTACGAGCAGTACTTC.

The CDR3 bases are TGTGCCAGCAGTGAAGAAGGACAGGGGGGGACTGAAGCTTTCTTT. Translation: CASSEEGQGGTEAFF. V gene TRBV6-1 combines with J gene TRBJ1-1; TRBD1 matches at 10 bases. Germline V lookup: CDR1 MNHNS, CDR2 SASEGT. This CDR3 contains 15 residues. The J segment lost 5 bases and the V segment lost 1 base, leaving 4 bases of the junction unmatched.

The chain combines TRBV9 with TRBJ1-3; D call uncertain. With 0 bases removed from V and 2 bases from J, the gap between germline ends came to 12 bases. CDR1 SGDLS and CDR2 YYNGEE come from the germline V gene. The CDR3 extends over 16 amino acids. Here the CDR3 reads CASSVAGTEPGNTIYF. In DNA, the CDR3 is TGTGCCAGCAGCGTAGCTGGAACAGAACCTGGAAACACCATATATTTT.

V gene TRBV19 combines with J gene TRBJ1-5; D unresolved. The CDR3 contains 14 residues. The V gene lost 9 bases and the J gene lost 3 bases, with 15 bases spanning the gap. Germline-derived CDR1 and CDR2 are LNHDA and SQIVND (reference sequence). The CDR3, as DNA: TGTGCCAGCCATCCAGGTTCGTTCAATCAGCCCCAGCATTTT. Translated: CASHPGSFNQPQHF.

The rearrangement joins TRBV5-6 to TRBJ1-5; tentative D call: TRBD1 (6 bases). Germline values: CDR1 SGHDT, CDR2 YYEEEE. Trimming stripped 6 bases from V and 2 bases from J, with 18 bases between. This CDR3 region has 16 residues. As DNA, the CDR3 is TGTGCCAGCATGGAGAGGGGGAGGGGCGGCAATCAGCCCCAGCATTTT. It specifies CASMERGRGGNQPQHF. The full variable domain, in which reference TRBV5-6 and TRBJ1-5 provide the parts outside the CDR3, is DAGVTQSPTHLIKTRGQQVTLRCSPKSGHDTVSWYQQALGQGPQFIFQYYEEEERQRGNFPDRFSGHQFPNYSSELNVNALLLGDSALYLCASMERGRGGNQPQHFGDGTRLSIL.

The gene calls are TRBV5-1 and TRBJ1-1, with TRBD1 identical over 9 bases. The V gene end was trimmed by 0 bases and the J gene end by 2 bases; junction bases not matched to a gene: 11. Per the germline V gene, CDR1 is SGHRS and CDR2 is YFSETQ. CDR3 length: 18 residues. This CDR3 is CASSLAPGQGSQNTEAFF. CDR3 bases: TGCGCCAGCAGCTTGGCCCCGGGACAGGGTTCCCAAAACACTGAAGCTTTCTTT.

The chain is built from TRBV14 and TRBJ1-4; no clear D. Per germline, CDR1 SGHDN and CDR2 FVKESK. The CDR3 has 13 amino acids. V dropped 4 bases and J dropped 12 bases, with 15 bases sitting between them. Here the CDR3 DNA reads TGTGCCAGCAGCCCTCGGCCGGAGGGAGAACTGTTTTTT. This codes for CASSPRPEGELFF.

The CDR3 DNA sequence: TGCGCCCGCCCCGGCGGGGGGGGAAACACCGGGGAGCTGTTTTTT. The encoded protein is CARPGGGGNTGELFF. The chain recombines TRBV5-1 with TRBJ2-2; 9 nucleotides match TRBD2. This CDR3 is built from 15 residues. The germline gives CDR1 SGHRS, CDR2 YFSETQ. V gave up 10 bases and J gave up 2 bases; unmatched junction bases: 9.

In its sample, this clone was seen once. The V call is TRBV6-6, the J call TRBJ2-2; 7 bases fit TRBD1. Per germline, CDR1 MNHNY and CDR2 SVGAGI (reference sequence). The junction had 16 bases not matched to a gene; V was cut back by 10 bases and J by 5 bases. CDR3 size: 16 residues. The CDR3 loop reads CATLPSGTASTGELFF. The CDR3 region has the DNA TGTGCCACCCTCCCATCCGGGACAGCTTCGACCGGGGAGCTGTTTTTT.

This chain joins TRBV18 and TRBJ1-2; 12 bases align to TRBD1. The CDR3 is 14 amino acids. Per the germline V gene, CDR1 is KGHSH and CDR2 is LQKENI. V shed 3 bases, J shed 7 bases, and the junction held 3 bases outside the gene matches. DNA of the CDR3: TGTGCCAGCTCACCGGGACAGGGGGCTGGTGGCTACACCTTC. Protein: CASSPGQGAGGYTF.